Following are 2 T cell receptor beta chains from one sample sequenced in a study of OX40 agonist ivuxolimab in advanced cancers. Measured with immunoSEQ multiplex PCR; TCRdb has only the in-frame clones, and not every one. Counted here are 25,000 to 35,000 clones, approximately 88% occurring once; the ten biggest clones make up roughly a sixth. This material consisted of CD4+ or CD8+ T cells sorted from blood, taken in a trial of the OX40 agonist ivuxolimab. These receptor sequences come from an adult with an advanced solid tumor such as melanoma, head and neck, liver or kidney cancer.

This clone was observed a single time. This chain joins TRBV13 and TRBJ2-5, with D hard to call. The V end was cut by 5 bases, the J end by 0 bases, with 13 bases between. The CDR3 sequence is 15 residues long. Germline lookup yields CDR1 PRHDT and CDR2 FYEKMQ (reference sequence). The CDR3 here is CASSPPGRDQETQYF. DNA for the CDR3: TGTGCCAGCAGCCCCCCCGGACGGGACCAAGAGACCCAGTACTTC.

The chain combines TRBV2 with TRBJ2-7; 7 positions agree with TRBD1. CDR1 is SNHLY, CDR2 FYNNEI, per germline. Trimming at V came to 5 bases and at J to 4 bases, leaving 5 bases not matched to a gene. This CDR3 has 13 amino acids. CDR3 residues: CASSSTGIYEQYF. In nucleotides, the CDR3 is TGTGCCAGCAGTTCGACAGGGATATACGAGCAGTACTTC.